These 31 T cell receptor beta chains originate from one sample sequenced in a study of CD8+CD57+ T cells in acquired aplastic anemia. Genomic DNA was employed as the template in profiling TCR beta VDJ and CDR3. Via MiXCR, TCRdb re-called the reads, giving one row per CDR3 protein. In the table there are about 160,000 distinct CDR3 sequences, roughly 50% of which are singletons. All sequencing subjects had displayed CD8+CD57+ cell expansion on flow cytometry. The sample taken for sequencing was sorted CD4+, CD8+, or CD8+CD57+ T cells (not recorded which) from PBMCs. Receptors originate from a human donor with aplastic anemia.

This clonotype was counted ten times or more. Germline is not matched at one junction end, which may reflect a read error. The V gene is TRBV19, the J gene TRBJ1-2; D gene unclear. The CDR3 totals 11 residues. The V gene's germline CDR1 is LNHDA and CDR2 SQIVND (reference sequence). DNA for the CDR3: TGTGTCAGTAGTACCCCTCGCGGCTACACCTTC. Amino acids: CVSSTPRGYTF.

The chain combines TRBV6-1 with TRBJ2-5; D uncertain. This CDR3 has 17 residues. The germline V and J ends were trimmed by 4 bases and 4 bases, with 22 bases remaining between them. Germline V gene sequence: CDR1 MNHNS, CDR2 SASEGT. CDR3 amino acids: CASSVLLTGLTPETQYF. The CDR3 nucleotides are TGTGCCAGCAGTGTACTTTTAACGGGCCTTACCCCAGAGACCCAGTACTTC.

The gene calls are TRBV6-1 and TRBJ2-7, with D perhaps given as TRBD1 or TRBD2 (5 bases each). Germline V gene lookup returns CDR1 MNHNS and CDR2 SASEGT. The V end lost 1 base, the J end lost 0 bases, and 16 bases lay between the germline ends. This CDR3 comprises 17 residues. This chain's CDR3 is CASSEGGFLMASYEQYF. CDR3 nucleotide sequence: TGTGCCAGCAGTGAAGGGGGGTTTCTGATGGCCTCCTACGAGCAGTACTTC.

CDR3 sequence: CASYDKGDITEAFF. In nucleotides, the CDR3 is TGTGCCAGCTATGACAAAGGGGATATCACTGAAGCTTTCTTT. J is TRBJ1-1 and V is TRBV19; TRBD1 might be the D (5 bases). Germline V CDR1 and CDR2: LNHDA, SQIVND (reference sequence). Trimming shortened V by 9 bases and J by 4 bases, and 18 bases separated the two germline ends. The CDR3 runs to 14 residues.

This clonotype was seen more than once but under ten times. The chain combines TRBV4-3 with TRBJ1-4; no reliable D call. Germline values: CDR1 LGHNA, CDR2 YSLEER. There are 15 residues in the CDR3. The V gene lost 1 base and the J gene lost 7 bases, with 13 bases spanning the gap. In DNA, the CDR3 is TGCGCCAGCAGCCAAGTGTGGTACTTGGGTGAAAAACTGTTTTTT. It encodes CASSQVWYLGEKLFF.

J is TRBJ2-1 and V is TRBV20-1; 11 bases map to TRBD2. V shed 0 bases, J shed 4 bases, and the junction held 5 bases outside the gene matches. Germline V gene lookup returns CDR1 DFQATT and CDR2 SNEGSKA (reference sequence). The CDR3 has 16 residues. The CDR3 region has the DNA TGCAGTGCTAGAGATTTTGGGACTAGCGGATACAATGAGCAGTTCTTC. Protein sequence: CSARDFGTSGYNEQFF.

The chain uses TRBV11-1 and TRBJ2-6; no clear D gene. This CDR3 is built from 17 residues. CDR1 SGHAT and CDR2 FQDESV come from the germline V gene (reference sequence). V gave up 2 bases and J gave up 0 bases, with 11 bases separating them. The DNA of the CDR3 is TGTGCCAGCAGCTTATCGGTTAGATCCTCTGGGGCCAACGTCCTGACTTTC. Protein product: CASSLSVRSSGANVLTF.

The gene calls are TRBV10-3 and TRBJ1-5, with TRBD1 matching over 7 bases. Germline values: CDR1 ENHRY, CDR2 SYGVKD. The V segment lost 6 bases and the J segment 2 bases; nucleotides outside the gene matches: 4. The CDR3 is 14 residues long. The CDR3: CAISVDRGNQPQHF. The DNA for the CDR3 is TGTGCCATCAGCGTTGACAGGGGCAATCAGCCCCAGCATTTT.

This clonotype was observed many times. V is TRBV19 and J is TRBJ1-1; TRBD1 is a possible D gene (6 bases). This CDR3 is built from 18 residues. Germline V gene sequence: CDR1 LNHDA, CDR2 SQIVND (reference sequence). Trimming pared 3 bases from V and 3 bases from J, leaving 23 bases between. CDR3 DNA: TGTGCCAGTAGTATTCCCTCGGCGAGGGAGCCAGGGGACACTGAAGCTTTCTTT. Protein product: CASSIPSAREPGDTEAFF.

At least ten counts were recorded for this clonotype. The chain is built from TRBV4-1 and TRBJ2-7; TRBD1 agrees at 8 bases. This CDR3 has 15 residues. Germline loops: CDR1 MGHRA, CDR2 YSYEKL. V lost 3 bases to trimming and J lost 4 bases; unmatched junction nucleotides: 8. The CDR3 loop is CASSHPGQGRYEQYF. The CDR3 DNA reads TGCGCCAGCAGCCACCCCGGACAGGGCCGTTACGAGCAGTACTTC.

A few counts support this clonotype. A read error may be the cause here, since a much bigger clone is one base away. The rearrangement links TRBV7-3 to TRBJ2-7; 8 bases are a match to TRBD1. CDR3 length equals 15 residues. V dropped 7 bases and J dropped 9; count of bases not matched to a gene: 17. CDR1 SGHTA and CDR2 FQGTGA come from the germline V gene. CDR3: CASTYAGTGYDGQYF. DNA for the CDR3: TGTGCCAGCACCTACGCCGGGACAGGCTATGACGGGCAGTACTTC.

The chain has TRBV7-2 and TRBJ2-7, with D tentatively TRBD2 (6 bases). Germline values: CDR1 SGHTA, CDR2 FQGNSA. Trimming took 5 bases from V and 2 from J, leaving 13 bases between them. This CDR3 is 14 amino acids long. The CDR3: CASSKPGLPYEQYF. As DNA, the CDR3 is TGTGCCAGCAGCAAGCCGGGACTTCCCTACGAGCAGTACTTC. Filled out from reference TRBV7-2 and TRBJ2-7, the complete variable domain reads GAGVSQSPSNKVTEKGKDVELRCDPISGHTALYWYRQSLGQGLEFLIYFQGNSAPDKSGLPSDRFSAERTGGSVSTLTIQRTQQEDSAVYLCASSKPGLPYEQYFGPGTRLTVT.

V is TRBV11-1 and J is TRBJ2-7; either TRBD1 or TRBD2 may supply D (7 bases each). The CDR3 is made up of 16 amino acids. Germline V gene lookup returns CDR1 SGHAT and CDR2 FQDESV (reference sequence). V shed 3 bases and J shed 3 bases, with 18 bases lying between them. CDR3 nucleotide sequence: TGTGCCAGCAGCTTGAGGGAGGGGGCTCGGAACTACGAGCAGTACTTC. It is translated as CASSLREGARNYEQYF.

The chain links TRBV10-3 to TRBJ1-1, with D maybe TRBD1 (6 bases). The germline CDR1 and CDR2 sequences are ENHRY and SYGVKD. V lost 9 bases and J 3 bases, leaving 14 bases between the germline ends. The CDR3 runs to 13 residues. This CDR3 is CAIFRGKYTEAFF. CDR3 coding DNA: TGTGCCATTTTTAGGGGGAAGTACACTGAAGCTTTCTTT.

This clonotype was seen a few times. The chain combines TRBV30 with TRBJ1-3; D unresolved. CDR1 and CDR2 from the germline V gene are GTSNPN and SVGIG (reference sequence). Trimming took 0 bases from V and 4 from J, leaving 4 bases between them. There are 12 residues in the CDR3. CDR3 sequence (DNA): TGTGCCTGGAGTGTATCCGGAAACACCATATATTTT. It codes for CAWSVSGNTIYF.

The rearrangement links TRBV19 to TRBJ1-2; D ambiguous. Germline CDR1 reads LNHDA; CDR2 reads SQIVND (reference sequence). The CDR3 consists of 14 residues. Trimming pared 4 bases from V and 2 bases from J, leaving 11 bases between. The CDR3 sequence is CASSTRTENYGYTF. CDR3 sequence (DNA): TGTGCCAGTAGTACCAGGACGGAAAACTATGGCTACACCTTC.

This clonotype was recorded at least ten times. The V call is TRBV7-6, the J call TRBJ2-1; 12 bases agree with TRBD2. Per germline, CDR1 SGHVS and CDR2 FNYEAQ. The CDR3 extends over 16 amino acids. V shed 5 bases and J 4 bases; nucleotides not matched to a gene: 6. The CDR3 sequence: CASSLGLAGTYNEQFF. The CDR3 nucleotides read TGTGCCAGCAGCCTCGGACTAGCGGGAACTTACAATGAGCAGTTCTTC.

A few counts support this clonotype. The genes are TRBV25-1 and TRBJ2-1; D perhaps matches TRBD1 (6 bases). The CDR3 sequence is 13 residues long. Germline V CDR1 and CDR2: MGHDK, SYGVNS. V lost 6 bases to trimming and J lost 5 bases, with 11 bases between them. The CDR3 loop reads CASRRTVHNEQFF. The DNA for the CDR3 is TGTGCCAGCAGGAGGACAGTCCACAATGAGCAGTTCTTC. Looking up the rest from reference TRBV25-1 and TRBJ2-1 gives the full variable domain: EADIYQTPRYLVIGTGKKITLECSQTMGHDKMYWYQQDPGMELHLIHYSYGVNSTEKGDLSSESTVSRIRTEHFPLTLESARPSHTSQYLCASRRTVHNEQFFGPGTRLTVL.

CDR3 amino acids: CSAPRDAPYEQYF. The CDR3 DNA reads TGCAGTGCTCCCCGGGACGCCCCCTACGAGCAGTACTTC. The chain has TRBV20-1 and TRBJ2-7, with D perhaps given as TRBD1 or TRBD2 (5 bases each). V was clipped by 5 bases and J by 2 bases, with 13 bases between them. The CDR3 consists of 13 residues. Germline CDR1 DFQATT, CDR2 SNEGSKA (reference sequence).

This clonotype was seen repeatedly, ten times or more. The J gene is TRBJ2-7, the V gene TRBV4-1; 8 bases are a match to TRBD2. V shed 4 bases and J 3 bases; nucleotides not matched to a gene: 11. Germline CDR1 and CDR2: MGHRA and YSYEKL. The CDR3 totals 16 residues. The CDR3 reads CASSPSGGRADYEQYF. The CDR3 DNA is TGCGCCAGCAGCCCCTCGGGGGGGCGCGCTGACTACGAGCAGTACTTC.

In its sample, this clonotype was seen once. Since no conserved phenylalanine or tryptophan closes the CDR3, a read error is the likely cause. The V gene is TRBV5-1, the J gene TRBJ1-2, with 7 positions matching TRBD1. Germline V CDR1 and CDR2: SGHRS, YFSETQ. This CDR3 contains 14 residues. This CDR3 is CASSLEQGRYGYTL. The DNA of the CDR3 is TGTGCCAGCAGCTTGGAACAGGGGAGATATGGCTACACCCTC.

As regards this clonotype: Given a much more abundant clone one base away, this may be a read error. J is TRBJ2-1 and V is TRBV11-1; 7 bases match TRBD1. CDR3 length equals 16 residues. Germline V gives CDR1 SGHAT, CDR2 FQDESV (reference sequence). The CDR3 DNA reads TGTTCCAGCAGTTACAGGGGCCCTAGCTCCTACAATGAGCAGTTCTTC. This gives the protein CSSSYRGPSSYNEQFF.

In this sample, this clonotype turned up many times. The CDR3 DNA reads as TGCGCCAGCAGCTCCGGACTAGCGGAGATCACAGATACGCAGTATTTT. This encodes CASSSGLAEITDTQYF. This rearrangement joins TRBV5-1 to TRBJ2-3; 10 nucleotides agree with TRBD2. Germline V gene data show CDR1 as SGHRS and CDR2 as YFSETQ. V trimming: 3 bases; J trimming: 2 bases; junction bases outside the gene matches: 6. There are 16 residues in the CDR3.

V usage is TRBV20-1 and J usage is TRBJ2-5; no clear D gene. CDR3 size: 16 residues. V lost 0 bases, J lost 5 bases, and 19 bases lay in between. The germline CDR1 and CDR2 sequences are DFQATT and SNEGSKA (reference sequence). The CDR3 sequence: CSARDPHSVFGETQYF. CDR3 nucleotide sequence: TGCAGTGCTAGAGATCCGCACTCGGTGTTTGGGGAGACCCAGTACTTC.

The rearrangement links TRBV5-5 to TRBJ1-4; 7 positions match TRBD1. CDR1 and CDR2 (germline): SGHKS, YYEKEE (reference sequence). The CDR3 contains 15 residues. J gave up 5 bases and V 7 bases, and 11 bases lay outside the gene matches. The CDR3 coding sequence is TGTGCCAGCGTATACTCGGGACAGAAAAATGAAAAACTGTTTTTT. This sequence encodes CASVYSGQKNEKLFF.

Many counts were recorded for this clonotype. The chain recombines TRBV9 with TRBJ2-1, with D perhaps given as TRBD1 or TRBD2 (6 bases each). V was cut by 1 base and J by 2 bases, with 25 bases left in between. The CDR3 sequence is 20 residues long. Germline V CDR1 and CDR2: SGDLS, YYNGEE. Here the CDR3 DNA reads TGTGCCAGCAGCGTACCGGGGGCGGGCCAGTCCCTCATGACCTACAATGAGCAGTTCTTC. Translated, it gives CASSVPGAGQSLMTYNEQFF.

This chain links TRBV2 with TRBJ1-2; D is unresolved. Germline values: CDR1 SNHLY, CDR2 FYNNEI. This CDR3 comprises 14 residues. Trimming cost V 7 bases and J 2 bases, with 14 bases left between them. CDR3 sequence reads: CASKADYVNYGYTF. The CDR3 DNA follows: TGTGCCAGCAAGGCGGACTACGTCAACTATGGCTACACCTTC. Looking up the rest from reference TRBV2 and TRBJ1-2 gives the full variable domain: EPEVTQTPSHQVTQMGQEVILRCVPISNHLYFYWYRQILGQKVEFLVSFYNNEISEKSEIFDDQFSVERPDGSNFTLKIRSTKLEDSAMYFCASKADYVNYGYTFGSGTRLTVV.

This clonotype appeared once. The chain links TRBV10-3 to TRBJ2-2; 11 bases align to TRBD2. The V gene end was trimmed by 6 bases and the J gene end by 5 bases; junction bases not matched to a gene: 14. Germline values: CDR1 ENHRY, CDR2 SYGVKD. CDR3 length equals 18 residues. This CDR3 reads CAIRPVAGLAEGTGELFF. Written as DNA, the CDR3 is TGTGCCATCAGGCCCGTTGCGGGACTAGCGGAGGGGACCGGGGAGCTGTTTTTT.

This clonotype came up once. The rearrangement joins TRBV20-1 to TRBJ2-1, with 8 bases aligning to TRBD2. V trimming: 3 bases; J trimming: 10 bases; junction bases outside the gene matches: 8. The CDR3 totals 13 residues. CDR1 is DFQATT, CDR2 SNEGSKA, per germline (reference sequence). Written as DNA, the CDR3 is TGCAGTGCTAGGAGCGGGAGAGGATTAGAGCAGTTCTTC. Its translation is CSARSGRGLEQFF.

This clonotype was picked up one time. The chain carries TRBV24-1 and TRBJ2-5; the D gene could be TRBD1 or TRBD2 (5 bases each). CDR3 size: 14 residues. V gave up 4 bases and J gave up 1 base, with 9 bases separating them. CDR1 KGHDR and CDR2 SFDVKD come from the germline V gene. The CDR3 DNA follows: TGTGCCACCAGTGAACATGGGACCCAAGAGACCCAGTACTTC. It specifies CATSEHGTQETQYF.

The V gene is TRBV11-1, the J gene TRBJ2-7, with TRBD1 as a possible D gene (6 bases). CDR3 length: 15 residues. CDR1 and CDR2 (germline): SGHAT, FQDESV (reference sequence). V lost 5 bases to trimming and J lost 3 bases, with 17 bases between them. DNA of the CDR3: TGTGCCAGCAGCATTCTCCCGGGACACAGCTACGAGCAGTACTTC. It yields the protein CASSILPGHSYEQYF.